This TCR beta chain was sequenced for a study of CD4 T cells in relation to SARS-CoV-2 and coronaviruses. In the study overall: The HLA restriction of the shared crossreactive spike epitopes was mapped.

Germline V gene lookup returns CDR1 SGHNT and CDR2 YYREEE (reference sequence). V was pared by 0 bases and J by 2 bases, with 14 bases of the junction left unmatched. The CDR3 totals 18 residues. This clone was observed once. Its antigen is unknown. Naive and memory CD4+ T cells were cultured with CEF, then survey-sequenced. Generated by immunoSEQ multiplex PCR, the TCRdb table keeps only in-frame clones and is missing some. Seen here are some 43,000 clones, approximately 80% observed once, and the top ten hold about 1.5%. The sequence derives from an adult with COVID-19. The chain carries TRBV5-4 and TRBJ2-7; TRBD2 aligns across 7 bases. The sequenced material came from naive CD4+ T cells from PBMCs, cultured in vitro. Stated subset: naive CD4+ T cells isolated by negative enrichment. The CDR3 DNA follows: TGTGCCAGCAGCTTGGGCCCCCTGGCAGCGGGGTTCACCTACGAGCAGTACTTC. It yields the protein CASSLGPLAAGFTYEQYF.